This TCR beta chain was identified in a study of cytotoxic CD8 clonotypes in ibrutinib-treated CLL. Study context: Averaging across samples gave about 240,000 productive templates and approximately 92,000 productive rearrangements. Notes on the study in general: Baseline-level clonality went beyond age-matched healthy donors and moved in step with circulating CD8+ T-cell counts. Public clonotypes (which were uncommon) either contracted or remained stable on treatment.

Assay used: immunoSEQ multiplex PCR; TCRdb lists only in-frame clones, some missing. The repertoire consists of 140,000 to 150,000 clones, with about 78% occurring once and the leading ten covering just over 5%. Looked up from germline, CDR1 is SGHTA and CDR2 is FQGTGA. The CDR3 consists of 13 residues. Trimming removed 6 bases at V and 3 bases at J, with 11 bases between. Details on this clone: As yet, its antigen is unknown.

The chain recombines TRBV7-3 with TRBJ1-1; no reliable D call. This receptor was identified in a human donor with chronic lymphocytic leukemia. Sample: PBMCs, taken after 24 months of ibrutinib treatment. The CDR3 is CASSRARDTEAFF. In DNA, the CDR3 is TGTGCCAGCAGTCGGGCTCGGGACACTGAAGCTTTCTTT.